Presented here are 22 T cell receptor beta chains from one specimen sequenced in a study of regulatory T cells in long-lasting Graves disease. Arm-PCR of CDR3 regions and iRepertoire HTBI primers were the basis on which TCR beta libraries were built. TCRdb reanalysed the multiplex PCR reads using MiXCR and keeps one entry per CDR3 protein. The sample contains some 370,000 distinct CDR3 sequences, less than 25% of which appear only once. Time point given: persistent/refractory GD, antithyroid drugs over 5 years with positive TRAb. RNA from PBMCs was the source of the TCR library. The sequencing used peripheral blood mononuclear cells (PBMCs), collected when the disease was refractory, from a patient treated with antithyroid drugs. These receptors all come from a female donor with Graves disease.

The chain couples TRBV20-1 to TRBJ2-1, with a possible D match to TRBD1 (7 bases). The V gene's germline CDR1 is DFQATT and CDR2 SNEGSKA (reference sequence). Between the trimmed V and J ends, which lost 6 bases and 3 bases, there was a span of 12 bases. The CDR3 contains 13 residues. CDR3 loop: CSAPRDSYNEQFF. DNA for the CDR3: TGCAGTGCACCGCGGGACAGCTACAATGAGCAGTTCTTC.

This clonotype was observed at least ten times. V gene TRBV4-1 combines with J gene TRBJ2-7; D is perhaps TRBD1 or TRBD2 (5 bases each). Germline assignment: CDR1 MGHRA and CDR2 YSYEKL. The CDR3 sequence is 13 residues long. Between the trimmed V and J ends, which lost 4 bases and 3 bases, there was a span of 10 bases. For the CDR3, the DNA is TGCGCCAGCAGCCCCCTTGGGGGCTACGAGCAGTACTTC. It translates to CASSPLGGYEQYF.

The V gene is TRBV20-1, the J gene TRBJ2-7; TRBD1 matches 7 bases. V was clipped by 0 bases and J by 2 bases; unmatched bases: 10. From germline, CDR1 is DFQATT and CDR2 SNEGSKA (reference sequence). This CDR3 is built from 16 residues. CDR3 nucleotides: TGCAGTGCTAGAGACTTCCGAAGGGACAGTCCCTACGAGCAGTACTTC. Protein: CSARDFRRDSPYEQYF.

This clonotype was observed many times. This chain joins TRBV7-9 and TRBJ2-7, with TRBD2 matching over 9 bases. The CDR3 sequence is 16 residues long. V shed 1 base and J 2 bases; nucleotides not matched to a gene: 6. Germline loops: CDR1 SEHNR, CDR2 FQNEAQ (reference sequence). CDR3 protein: CASSLVVAGVAYEQYF. The DNA for the CDR3 is TGTGCCAGCAGCTTAGTGGTAGCGGGAGTGGCCTACGAGCAGTACTTC.

The rearrangement joins TRBV2 to TRBJ1-2; possible D gene TRBD1, 5 bases. Deletions cut 6 bases from V and 9 bases from J, with 17 bases between. Per germline, CDR1 SNHLY and CDR2 FYNNEI. CDR3 length: 13 amino acids. Here the CDR3 DNA reads TGTGCCAGCAGCCCCGGTGGGGGTGCGAGCTACACCTTC. As protein: CASSPGGGASYTF.

The chain couples TRBV30 to TRBJ2-1; 14 nucleotides align to TRBD2. After removal of 1 base from V and 5 bases from J, the junction contained 4 bases not matched to a gene. The CDR3 is 16 amino acids. Germline V gives CDR1 GTSNPN, CDR2 SVGIG (reference sequence). The CDR3: CAWSAGLAGVDNEQFF. CDR3 nucleotides: TGTGCCTGGAGTGCGGGACTAGCGGGAGTAGACAATGAGCAGTTCTTC.

J is TRBJ1-1 and V is TRBV29-1, with unresolved D. The CDR3 sequence is 11 residues long. Trimming cost V 7 bases and J 1 base, with 7 bases left between them. Germline lookup yields CDR1 SQVTM and CDR2 ANQGSEA. The CDR3 protein is CSADENTEAFF. DNA for the CDR3: TGCAGCGCTGATGAGAACACTGAAGCTTTCTTT.

This chain uses TRBV10-2 with TRBJ1-1; the D is unclear. The CDR3 has 14 residues. Trimming removed 6 bases at V and 10 bases at J, with 21 bases between. Germline CDR1 is WSHSY and CDR2 is SAAADI. CDR3 protein: CASRSGQVISGAFF. The CDR3 nucleotides read TGCGCCAGCAGGTCCGGTCAGGTAATAAGTGGAGCTTTCTTT.

This clonotype has just a few counts. The genes are TRBV27 and TRBJ1-3; D might be TRBD1 (6 bases). Germline loops: CDR1 MNHEY, CDR2 SMNVEV (reference sequence). This CDR3 has 15 residues. Trimming left V 5 bases short and J 5 bases short, with 16 bases between. CDR3 region: CASSPPSGDRNTIYF. CDR3 in DNA: TGTGCCAGCAGTCCCCCCAGTGGGGACAGAAACACCATATATTTT.

This clonotype was counted a few times. V gene TRBV15 combines with J gene TRBJ2-3, with 9 bases fitting TRBD2. The V and J ends lost 6 bases and 4 bases, in that order; junction bases with no gene match: 5. The CDR3 sequence is 14 residues long. The germline CDR1 and CDR2 sequences are LNHNV and YYDKDF (reference sequence). In nucleotides, the CDR3 is TGTGCCACCAGTAGCGGGAGAGGGTCAGATACGCAGTATTTT. The encoded protein is CATSSGRGSDTQYF.

There are a few counts of this clonotype. The chain links TRBV5-1 to TRBJ2-5, with D unresolved. This CDR3 is 13 amino acids long. CDR1 is SGHRS and CDR2 is YFSETQ in the germline V gene. Trimming stripped 5 bases from V and 2 bases from J, with 10 bases between. CDR3 in amino acids: CASSTGAQETQYF. DNA for the CDR3: TGCGCCAGCAGTACCGGAGCGCAAGAGACCCAGTACTTC.

The genes are TRBV18 and TRBJ2-6, with 8 nucleotides matching TRBD1. CDR1 and CDR2 from the germline V gene are KGHSH and LQKENI. V lost 7 bases, J lost 0 bases, and 8 bases stayed unmatched. The CDR3 has 17 residues. The CDR3 sequence is CASCRDRFLSGANVLTF. The CDR3 DNA follows: TGTGCCAGCTGCCGGGACAGGTTCCTCTCTGGGGCCAACGTCCTGACTTTC.

This clonotype was detected ten times or more. The rearrangement joins TRBV12-3 or TRBV12-4 to TRBJ2-5; unclear D gene. CDR3 size: 15 residues. V lost 2 bases and J 4 bases, leaving 14 bases between the germline ends. CDR3 in DNA: TGTGCCAGCAGTTTAAGTCTCCGGTCGGGAGAGACCCAGTACTTC. Protein sequence: CASSLSLRSGETQYF.

In this sample, this clonotype turned up many times. The chain links TRBV12-3 or TRBV12-4 to TRBJ2-2, with 7 positions matching TRBD2. This CDR3 has 15 residues. The V and J ends lost 4 bases and 1 base, in that order; junction bases with no gene match: 3. CDR3: CASSYLAVNTGELFF. The DNA of the CDR3 is TGTGCCAGCAGTTACCTAGCGGTGAACACCGGGGAGCTGTTTTTT.

This clonotype was seen at least ten times. The gene calls are TRBV6-1 and TRBJ1-2, with D possibly TRBD1 on 5 matching bases. CDR3 length equals 15 residues. Germline V gene lookup returns CDR1 MNHNS and CDR2 SASEGT. Trimming took off 6 bases at V and 2 bases at J, with 16 bases between the two ends. CDR3 residues: CASRGRALENYGYTF. CDR3 bases: TGTGCCAGCAGGGGCAGGGCACTGGAGAACTATGGCTACACCTTC.

The rearrangement uses TRBV6-2 or TRBV6-3 and TRBJ2-7; D uncertain. Germline V lookup: CDR1 MNHEY, CDR2 SVGEGT. The ends were cut back, 0 bases at V and 9 bases at J, with 12 bases in the middle. The length of the CDR3 is 13 residues. This CDR3 reads CASSYSSQLGQYF. The CDR3 coding sequence is TGTGCCAGCAGTTACTCGAGCCAGCTGGGGCAGTACTTC.

In DNA, the CDR3 is TGTGCCAGCAGCTTAGCGAACGATGCCGAGCAGTACTTC. It specifies CASSLANDAEQYF. The chain employs TRBV7-8 and TRBJ2-7; D uncertain. Germline CDR1 SGHVS, CDR2 FQNEAQ. The V gene lost 0 bases and the J gene lost 6 bases, with 9 bases spanning the gap. The CDR3 runs 13 residues.

Comment on this clonotype: This may stem from a read error, because a much larger clone lies one nucleotide away. This sequence joins TRBV20-1 and TRBJ1-2; D unresolved. The length of the CDR3 is 13 residues. The germline V gene has CDR1 DFQATT and CDR2 SNEGSKA (reference sequence). V was pared by 6 bases and J by 0 bases, with 11 bases between. CDR3 residues: CSAGPSTNYGYTF. DNA for the CDR3: TGCAGTGCAGGACCTAGCACTAACTATGGCTACACCTTC.

At least ten counts were recorded for this clonotype. The chain has TRBV12-5 and TRBJ1-1; tentatively, D is TRBD1 (6 bases). The CDR3 contains 15 residues. Trimming took 0 bases from V and 4 from J, leaving 12 bases between them. CDR1 and CDR2 from the germline V gene are LGHNT and FRNRAP. CDR3 DNA sequence: TGTGCTAGTGGTTTGGTGGAGGGGGGGCGCACTGAAGCTTTCTTT. Residues: CASGLVEGGRTEAFF.

This clonotype was observed a few times. This chain uses TRBV12-3 or TRBV12-4 with TRBJ1-3; tentatively, D is TRBD1 (5 bases). This CDR3 is built from 14 residues. V lost 8 bases, J lost 0 bases, and 11 bases lay in between. The CDR3 loop reads CASGPGVSGNTIYF. In nucleotides, the CDR3 is TGTGCCAGCGGTCCGGGGGTCTCTGGAAACACCATATATTTT.

This clonotype was seen a few times. The chain recombines TRBV4-3 with TRBJ1-5; D gene unclear. CDR1 is LGHNA, CDR2 YSLEER, per germline. The CDR3 sequence is 15 residues long. The germline V and J ends were trimmed by 0 bases and 2 bases, with 8 bases remaining between them. The CDR3 sequence: CASSQEAGGNQPQHF. The DNA for the CDR3 is TGCGCCAGCAGCCAAGAAGCTGGGGGCAATCAGCCCCAGCATTTT.

As concerns this clonotype: A much larger clone lies a single base off, so this may be a read error. V gene TRBV7-3 combines with J gene TRBJ2-5, with D tentatively TRBD2 (6 bases). The CDR3 contains 13 residues. V lost 6 bases to trimming and J lost 4 bases, with 12 bases between them. Germline-derived CDR1 and CDR2 are SGHTA and FQGTGA. The CDR3 sequence: CASSWNGGETQYF. The DNA of the CDR3 is TGTGCCAGCAGTTGGAACGGGGGAGAGACCCAGTACTTC.